Listed below are T cell receptor beta chains from one sample, sequenced in a study of Ad26.COV2.S vaccination and SARS-CoV-2 variants. Repertoires were generated with immunoSEQ multiplex PCR, while TCRdb's copy carries only in-frame clones and drops some. The sample yields roughly 400,000 clones, less than 95% seen once. Sequencing used peripheral blood, obtained in a trial of Ad26.COV2.S vaccine versus placebo. The receptors were gathered from a person aged 18 to 65 who received the Ad26.COV2.S COVID-19 vaccine or a placebo. Each CDR3 is given with its conserved first and last residue. D genes are given only for firm matches. A row's size may be missing; if present it is once, few, many or a size class.

>TRBJ2-6|.|TRBV27|TRBD1
TGTGCCAGCAGTCGACAGGGGTCGGGGGCCAACGTCCTGACTTTC
CASSRQGSGANVLTF
>TRBJ2-7|.|TRBV12-3/TRBV12-4|.
TGTGCCAGCAGTTACGGGGGAGACTACGAGCAGTACTTC
CASSYGGDYEQYF
>TRBJ1-1|.|TRBV4-1|TRBD1
TGCGCCAGCAGCCAAAATGGGGACAGCCTGGAAGCTTTCTTT
CASSQNGDSLEAFF
>TRBJ1-2|.|TRBV18|TRBD1
TGTGCCAGCTCACCACCGACGGGACAGCTTAACTATGGCTACACCTTC
CASSPPTGQLNYGYTF
>TRBJ2-7|.|TRBV30|TRBD2
TGTGCCTTCAGGGAGGGTTACGAGCAGTACTTC
CAFREGYEQYF
>TRBJ2-5|.|TRBV2|.
TGTGCCAGCAGTGAGTTGACGGGGGCCCAAGAGACCCAGTACTTC
CASSELTGAQETQYF
>TRBJ2-1|.|TRBV5-6|TRBD2
TGTGCCAGCAGCTTGATTAGCGGGAGCTACAATGAGCAGTTCTTC
CASSLISGSYNEQFF
>TRBJ2-5|.|TRBV24-1|TRBD2
TGTGCCACCAGTGATCCTAGCGGGAGTGTTCAAGAGACCCAGTACTTC
CATSDPSGSVQETQYF
>TRBJ1-1|once|TRBV28|.
TGTGCCAGCAGCCCGTCCCACTTACAGGAGAAAGCTTTCTTT
CASSPSHLQEKAFF
>TRBJ1-2|once|TRBV5-1|.
TGCGCCAGCAGCTTGGATAAGAGTAGCTATGGCTACACCTTC
CASSLDKSSYGYTF
>TRBJ2-7|.|TRBV18|.
TGTGCCAGCTCACCTGGCCAGTTAGTTCTCACCTCCTACGAGCAGTACTTC
CASSPGQLVLTSYEQYF
>TRBJ1-5|.|TRBV30|TRBD1
TGTGCCCTTGATGAGGGGGCTGGGGGCAATCAGCCCCAGCATTTT
CALDEGAGGNQPQHF
>TRBJ1-5|.|TRBV28|TRBD1
TGTGCCAGCAGACCATCCGGGACAGGGGGCAATCAGCCCCAGCATTTT
CASRPSGTGGNQPQHF
>TRBJ1-1|.|TRBV29-1|.
TGCAGCGTTGACAGTCGGGCCTTGAACACTGAAGCTTTCTTT
CSVDSRALNTEAFF
>TRBJ2-6|.|TRBV28|TRBD1
TGTGCCAGCACGACAGGGGGCTCTGGGGCCAACGTCCTGACTTTC
CASTTGGSGANVLTF
>TRBJ2-1|.|TRBV6-5|.
TGTGCCAGCAGTACGAGGGACATTTCCTACAATGAGCAGTTCTTC
CASSTRDISYNEQFF